Following are 32 T cell receptor beta chains from one sample sequenced in a study of control samples from healthy donors and cancer patients. Sequencing used immunoSEQ multiplex PCR; TCRdb keeps in-frame clones, though not all of them. The data contain under 95,000 clones, 75% to 90% of them singletons. The specimen was blood. The source is a middle-aged man in good health.

This clone was counted a few times. The rearrangement joins TRBV7-2 to TRBJ1-1, with unresolved D. This CDR3 spans 14 amino acids. The ends were cut back, 8 bases at V and 3 bases at J, with 16 bases in the middle. CDR1 and CDR2 (germline): SGHTA, FQGNSA. CDR3 nucleotides: TGTGCCAGCGGGCCAATCTGGGAGGACACTGAAGCTTTCTTT. It yields the protein CASGPIWEDTEAFF.

This clone was counted a single time. The V call is TRBV30, the J call TRBJ2-7; D is perhaps TRBD2 (7 bases). Germline V gives CDR1 GTSNPN, CDR2 SVGIG (reference sequence). The CDR3 sequence is 12 residues long. Between the trimmed V and J ends, which lost 2 bases and 6 bases, there was a span of 11 bases. The CDR3 DNA is TGTGCCTGGAGTAGGGGGGGATTCGAGCAGTACTTC. Translation: CAWSRGGFEQYF. Drawing the rest from reference TRBV30 and TRBJ2-7, the complete variable domain is SQTIHQWPATLVQPVGSPLSLECTVEGTSNPNLYWYRQAAGRGLQLLFYSVGIGQISSEVPQNLSASRPQDRQFILSSKKLLLSDSGFYLCAWSRGGFEQYFGPGTRLTVT.

The genes are TRBV3-1 (or the pseudogene TRBV3-2) and TRBJ1-2; 8 nucleotides agree with TRBD1. The CDR3 extends over 14 amino acids. V shed 6 bases, J shed 3 bases, and the junction held 6 bases outside the gene matches. Germline CDR1 is LGHDT and CDR2 is YNNKEL (reference sequence). CDR3 sequence: CASRLTGGDYGYTF. The CDR3 DNA follows: TGTGCCAGCAGATTAACAGGGGGTGACTATGGCTACACCTTC.

This chain joins TRBV11-2 and TRBJ1-1, with D possibly being TRBD1 (5 bases). Germline CDR1 SGHAT, CDR2 FQNNGV. Between the trimmed V and J ends, which lost 3 bases and 4 bases, there was a span of 15 bases. The CDR3 has 15 amino acids. The CDR3 loop reads CASSLGGDVGTEAFF. Here the CDR3 DNA reads TGTGCCAGCAGCTTGGGGGGGGACGTGGGCACTGAAGCTTTCTTT.

To note about this clone: Other DNA sequences within the sample encode an identical CDR3. This chain uses TRBV6-5 with TRBJ1-1; D remains ambiguous. The CDR3 is made up of 14 amino acids. V lost 2 bases, J lost 0 bases, and 7 bases lay in between. The V gene's germline CDR1 is MNHEY and CDR2 SVGAGI. CDR3 in amino acids: CASSYADMNTEAFF. Written as DNA, the CDR3 is TGTGCCAGCAGTTACGCAGATATGAACACTGAAGCTTTCTTT.

The chain carries TRBV5-4 and TRBJ2-5; TRBD1 aligns across 10 bases. Trimming removed 4 bases from V and 1 base from J; junction bases left unmatched: 7. The CDR3 spans 16 residues. Germline CDR1 reads SGHNT; CDR2 reads YYREEE (reference sequence). CDR3 sequence: CASSIRDRGPQETQYF. DNA of the CDR3: TGTGCCAGCAGCATCCGGGACAGGGGTCCCCAAGAGACCCAGTACTTC.

The chain employs TRBV27 and TRBJ2-1; 7 bases are shared with TRBD2. The CDR3 runs to 15 residues. Germline CDR1 reads MNHEY; CDR2 reads SMNVEV (reference sequence). V dropped 4 bases and J dropped 0; count of bases not matched to a gene: 3. The CDR3, as DNA: TGTGCCAGCAGTTCCGGACTAGGCTCCTACAATGAGCAGTTCTTC. This translates into CASSSGLGSYNEQFF.

The chain has TRBV23-1 and TRBJ1-1; tentatively, D is TRBD1 (5 bases). TRBV23-1 is given ORF status, its function remaining uncertain. V lost 7 bases to trimming and J lost 4 bases, with 16 bases between them. CDR3 size: 14 residues. The CDR3 reads CASTSDRGGTEAFF. The DNA for the CDR3 is TGCGCCAGCACCTCGGACCGTGGGGGCACTGAAGCTTTCTTT.

CDR3 in DNA: TGTGCCAGCAGCAACACGCGGGAGGGAACAGATACGCAGTATTTT. Its protein product is CASSNTREGTDTQYF. J is TRBJ2-3 and V is TRBV21-1; TRBD2, as called in the table, went unchecked against the DNA. TRBV21-1 is a pseudogene locus. The CDR3 extends over 15 amino acids.

The rearrangement joins TRBV5-6 to TRBJ2-4; perhaps TRBD1 as D (6 bases). The CDR3 has 14 amino acids. Trimming removed 4 bases at V and 3 bases at J, with 11 bases between. Germline CDR1 SGHDT, CDR2 YYEEEE. CDR3 amino acids: CASSVQGLKNIQYF. Written as DNA, the CDR3 is TGTGCCAGCAGCGTACAGGGTCTCAAAAACATTCAGTACTTC.

The chain combines TRBV3-1 (or the pseudogene TRBV3-2) with TRBJ1-4; a weak D match, TRBD1 (5 bases). The V end was cut by 1 base, the J end by 0 bases, with 15 bases between. Germline V lookup: CDR1 LGHDT, CDR2 YNNKEL (reference sequence). This CDR3 contains 18 residues. CDR3 loop: CASSQGTGTRATNEKLFF. CDR3 nucleotides: TGTGCCAGCAGCCAAGGGACTGGGACCCGAGCAACTAATGAAAAACTGTTTTTT.

The rearrangement links TRBV5-1 to TRBJ2-7; 9 bases align to TRBD1. V lost 5 bases, J lost 2 bases, and 5 bases stayed unmatched. The CDR3 length is 14 residues. Germline V gives CDR1 SGHRS, CDR2 YFSETQ. This CDR3 reads CASSWDRDTYEQYF. CDR3 coding DNA: TGCGCCAGCAGTTGGGACAGGGATACCTACGAGCAGTACTTC. Supplemented by reference TRBV5-1 and TRBJ2-7, the full variable domain reads KAGVTQTPRYLIKTRGQQVTLSCSPISGHRSVSWYQQTPGQGLQFLFEYFSETQRNKGNFPGRFSGRQFSNSRSEMNVSTLELGDSALYLCASSWDRDTYEQYFGPGTRLTVT.

The chain joins TRBV6-2 or TRBV6-3 to TRBJ2-7; D may correspond to TRBD1 or TRBD2 (7 bases each). The CDR3 totals 13 residues. Germline CDR1 and CDR2: MNHEY and SVGEGT. Between the trimmed V and J ends, which lost 5 bases and 3 bases, there was a span of 11 bases. The CDR3 bases are TGTGCCAGCAGTCCAGGGGGGGGCTACGAGCAGTACTTC. The encoded protein is CASSPGGGYEQYF.

The chain recombines TRBV7-2 with TRBJ2-7; perhaps TRBD1 as D (6 bases). CDR1 is SGHTA and CDR2 is FQGNSA in the germline V gene. The CDR3 is 15 amino acids. V was clipped by 5 bases and J by 0 bases, with 14 bases between them. The CDR3 nucleotides read TGTGCCAGCAGCGTCAGGGGACCAGCCTCCTACGAGCAGTACTTC. Translated, it gives CASSVRGPASYEQYF.

The chain is built from TRBV7-9 and TRBJ2-3; no definite D call. Trimming removed 2 bases at V and 2 bases at J, with 14 bases between. The CDR3 extends over 16 amino acids. Germline-derived CDR1 and CDR2 are SEHNR and FQNEAQ (reference sequence). The CDR3: CASSLPSLADTDTQYF. The CDR3, as DNA: TGTGCCAGCAGCTTACCCTCCCTCGCGGACACAGATACGCAGTATTTT.

V is TRBV4-1 and J is TRBJ2-3, with D perhaps TRBD1 (6 bases). The CDR3 has 15 residues. V lost 1 base and J lost 7, with 15 bases in between. Germline V gene lookup returns CDR1 MGHRA and CDR2 YSYEKL. The CDR3 region has the DNA TGCGCCAGCAGCCAAGGACCGGGACATCAGTATACGCAGTATTTT. Translation gives CASSQGPGHQYTQYF.

This chain links TRBV29-1 with TRBJ2-1; 9 bases agree with TRBD2. Trimming removed 1 base from V and 1 base from J; junction bases left unmatched: 5. The CDR3 contains 16 residues. CDR1 is SQVTM, CDR2 ANQGSEA, per germline. The CDR3 here is CSVEGGLASSYNEQFF. CDR3 DNA: TGCAGCGTTGAAGGAGGACTAGCGAGTTCCTACAATGAGCAGTTCTTC.

V and J are TRBV5-1 and TRBJ1-4; D is uncertain. This CDR3 comprises 14 residues. Trimming took 2 bases from V and 5 from J, leaving 10 bases between them. Germline CDR1 is SGHRS and CDR2 is YFSETQ. In DNA form, the CDR3 reads TGCGCCAGCAGCTTCTCGGCAGAGAATGAAAAACTGTTTTTT. Residues: CASSFSAENEKLFF.

The chain carries TRBV2 and TRBJ2-7, with a weak D call TRBD2 (6 bases). The V gene lost 5 bases and the J gene lost 1 base, with 12 bases spanning the gap. This CDR3 spans 14 amino acids. Germline values: CDR1 SNHLY, CDR2 FYNNEI. The DNA of the CDR3 is TGTGCCAGCAGTACCCCGGGACTTTCCTACGAGCAGTACTTC. Amino acids: CASSTPGLSYEQYF.

The V call is TRBV2, the J call TRBJ2-1, with TRBD1 matching 8 bases. Germline CDR1 and CDR2: SNHLY and FYNNEI. The ends lost 1 base at V and 8 bases at J; junction bases unmatched: 7. The CDR3 has 15 amino acids. The CDR3 nucleotides are TGTGCCAGCAGTGAAGAGGACAGGGTCCGGGATGAGCAGTTCTTC. This translates into CASSEEDRVRDEQFF.

This sequence joins TRBV12-3 or TRBV12-4 and TRBJ1-2, with a weak D call TRBD1 (5 bases). There are 13 residues in the CDR3. Trimming left V 3 bases short and J 2 bases short, with 7 bases between. The DNA for the CDR3 is TGTGCCAGCAGTTTGGAGGGGAACTATGGCTACACCTTC. Translated: CASSLEGNYGYTF.

This chain uses TRBV5-6 with TRBJ2-7, with TRBD2 matching over 10 bases. The CDR3 is 14 amino acids. The V segment lost 4 bases and the J segment 4 bases; nucleotides outside the gene matches: 5. Per germline, CDR1 SGHDT and CDR2 YYEEEE. The DNA of the CDR3 is TGTGCCAGCAGCACGGGACTAGCGCAGTACGAGCAGTACTTC. Encoded protein: CASSTGLAQYEQYF. Based on the CDR3 plus reference TRBV5-6 and TRBJ2-7, the full variable domain is DAGVTQSPTHLIKTRGQQVTLRCSPKSGHDTVSWYQQALGQGPQFIFQYYEEEERQRGNFPDRFSGHQFPNYSSELNVNALLLGDSALYLCASSTGLAQYEQYFGPGTRLTVT.

The chain is built from TRBV19 and TRBJ1-2; TRBD1 matches 7 bases. CDR1 and CDR2 from the germline V gene are LNHDA and SQIVND (reference sequence). This CDR3 region has 13 residues. J gave up 7 bases and V 4 bases, and 6 bases lay outside the gene matches. The CDR3 coding sequence is TGTGCCAGTAGTACTACAGGGGACAGTGGCTACACCTTC. As protein: CASSTTGDSGYTF.

In its sample, this clone was seen once. The CDR3: CASNRGKNIQYF. CDR3 bases: TGTGCCAGCAACAGGGGAAAAAACATTCAGTACTTC. The V and J genes are TRBV2 and TRBJ2-4; 7 positions match TRBD1. This CDR3 is 12 amino acids long. Germline V CDR1 and CDR2: SNHLY, FYNNEI. The ends lost 7 bases at V and 4 bases at J; junction bases unmatched: 1.

CDR3 amino acids: CASSSLKSAYEQYF. For the CDR3, the DNA is TGTGCCAGCAGCTCATTAAAGTCCGCCTACGAGCAGTACTTC. This chain uses TRBV11-2 with TRBJ2-7; D is uncertain. V was cut by 4 bases and J by 2 bases, with 12 bases left in between. This CDR3 contains 14 residues. In germline, CDR1 is SGHAT, CDR2 FQNNGV. Full variable domain (missing parts from reference TRBV11-2 and TRBJ2-7): EAGVAQSPRYKIIEKRQSVAFWCNPISGHATLYWYQQILGQGPKLLIQFQNNGVVDDSQLPKDRFSAERLKGVDSTLKIQPAKLEDSAVYLCASSSLKSAYEQYFGPGTRLTVT.

This clone came up once. V and J are TRBV4-2 and TRBJ2-7, with D maybe TRBD2 (5 bases). The V gene's germline CDR1 is LGHNA and CDR2 YNFKEQ. V lost 1 base and J lost 1, with 20 bases in between. This CDR3 is 18 amino acids long. The chain's CDR3 is CASSQVHLREMGSYEQYF. CDR3 DNA: TGTGCCAGCAGCCAAGTCCACCTGAGGGAGATGGGTTCCTACGAGCAGTACTTC.

The rearrangement joins TRBV14 to TRBJ1-1; possibly TRBD1 for D (5 bases). The CDR3 covers 14 residues. Looked up from germline, CDR1 is SGHDN and CDR2 is FVKESK. Between the trimmed V and J ends, which lost 4 bases and 4 bases, there was a span of 13 bases. The CDR3, as DNA: TGTGCCAGCAGCCCTGAGAGTAGGGGCACTGAAGCTTTCTTT. Translated, it gives CASSPESRGTEAFF.

This chain links TRBV18 with TRBJ2-5; TRBD1 matches 7 bases. This CDR3 contains 14 residues. Trimming removed 1 base from V and 4 bases from J; junction bases left unmatched: 3. In germline, CDR1 is KGHSH, CDR2 LQKENI. The CDR3 bases are TGTGCCAGCTCACCACGAGGGGGCGTAGAGACCCAGTACTTC. It specifies CASSPRGGVETQYF.

The chain employs TRBV7-9 and TRBJ2-2; 8 bases fit TRBD2. The V and J ends lost 5 bases and 1 base, in that order; junction bases with no gene match: 6. This CDR3 has 16 residues. CDR1 SEHNR and CDR2 FQNEAQ come from the germline V gene (reference sequence). The DNA of the CDR3 is TGTGCCAGCAGCCTTAGGCTAGCGGGGAACACCGGGGAGCTGTTTTTT. Translated: CASSLRLAGNTGELFF.

The chain is built from TRBV7-8 and TRBJ2-1, with 8 bases lining up with TRBD2. Per the germline V gene, CDR1 is SGHVS and CDR2 is FQNEAQ. This CDR3 is 14 amino acids long. V was clipped by 1 base and J by 5 bases; unmatched bases: 1. The chain's CDR3 is CASSLELADNEQFF. CDR3 DNA: TGTGCCAGCAGCTTAGAACTAGCGGACAATGAGCAGTTCTTC.

J is TRBJ2-2 and V is TRBV14; D is unclear. CDR3 length equals 15 residues. CDR1 is SGHDN and CDR2 is FVKESK in the germline V gene. With 5 bases removed from V and 4 bases from J, the gap between germline ends came to 14 bases. The CDR3, as DNA: TGTGCCAGCAGCACCTCGAGACCCAGCACCGGGGAGCTGTTTTTT. It translates to CASSTSRPSTGELFF.

This clone was observed a handful of times. CDR3 nucleotides: TGTGCCAGCAGCGCCCTACAGTCCTCTGGAAACACCATATATTTT. Its protein product is CASSALQSSGNTIYF. The genes are TRBV9 and TRBJ1-3; D uncertain. The CDR3 consists of 15 residues. Germline V CDR1 and CDR2: SGDLS, YYNGEE. V lost 3 bases and J 0 bases, leaving 10 bases between the germline ends.